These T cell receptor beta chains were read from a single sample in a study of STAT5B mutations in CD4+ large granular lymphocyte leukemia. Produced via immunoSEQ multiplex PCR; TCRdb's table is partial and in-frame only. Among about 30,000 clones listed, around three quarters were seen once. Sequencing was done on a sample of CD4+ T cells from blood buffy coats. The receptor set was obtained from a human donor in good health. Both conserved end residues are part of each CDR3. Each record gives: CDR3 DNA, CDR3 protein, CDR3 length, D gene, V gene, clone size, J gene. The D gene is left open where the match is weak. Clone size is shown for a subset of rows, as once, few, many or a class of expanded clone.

CDR3nt: TGCGCCAGCAGTGCGGGGACAGGGGACCCTGGAAACACCATATATTTT
CDR3aa: CASSAGTGDPGNTIYF
len: 16
d_gene: TRBD1
v_gene: TRBV10-2
abundance: .
j_gene: TRBJ1-3

CDR3nt: TGTGCCAGCAGCCCCTCAGGGGGTAGGACGTCCGGGGAGCTGTTTTTT
CDR3aa: CASSPSGGRTSGELFF
len: 16
d_gene: TRBD1
v_gene: TRBV11-3
abundance: .
j_gene: TRBJ2-2

CDR3nt: TGTGCCAGCAGCTTATTTGCGGACAGCGTCTATAATTCACCCCTCCACTTT
CDR3aa: CASSLFADSVYNSPLHF
len: 17
d_gene: .
v_gene: TRBV5-6
abundance: .
j_gene: TRBJ1-6

CDR3nt: TGTGCCAGCAGCTTAGCAGCTCCGGACAGGGAAGAGACCCAGTACTTC
CDR3aa: CASSLAAPDREETQYF
len: 16
d_gene: TRBD1
v_gene: TRBV7-8
abundance: .
j_gene: TRBJ2-5

CDR3nt: TGTGCCAGCAGCCAAGGGGACAGTAACCGCGGCTACACCTTC
CDR3aa: CASSQGDSNRGYTF
len: 14
d_gene: TRBD1
v_gene: TRBV14
abundance: .
j_gene: TRBJ1-2

CDR3nt: TGTGCCGGATTTGAAGCTTTCTTT
CDR3aa: CAGFEAFF
len: 8
d_gene: .
v_gene: TRBV6-5
abundance: few
j_gene: TRBJ1-1

CDR3nt: TGCAGCGTTGCAGAGTCCTACGAGCAGTACTTC
CDR3aa: CSVAESYEQYF
len: 11
d_gene: .
v_gene: TRBV29-1
abundance: .
j_gene: TRBJ2-7

CDR3nt: TGCGCCAGCAGCTTGCCGGGACAGAACACTGAAGCTTTCTTT
CDR3aa: CASSLPGQNTEAFF
len: 14
d_gene: .
v_gene: TRBV5-1
abundance: once
j_gene: TRBJ1-1

CDR3nt: TGTGCCAGCACCTCCGGGACAGGCTATGGCTACACCTTC
CDR3aa: CASTSGTGYGYTF
len: 13
d_gene: TRBD1
v_gene: TRBV28
abundance: few
j_gene: TRBJ1-2

CDR3nt: TGTGCCTGGAGTCGCGGGGAGACCCAGTACTTC
CDR3aa: CAWSRGETQYF
len: 11
d_gene: .
v_gene: TRBV30
abundance: .
j_gene: TRBJ2-5

CDR3nt: TGTGCCAGCAGCTTACGTACGGGACAGCGGAACACTGAAGCTTTCTTT
CDR3aa: CASSLRTGQRNTEAFF
len: 16
d_gene: TRBD1
v_gene: TRBV7-2
abundance: .
j_gene: TRBJ1-1

CDR3nt: TGTGCCAGCAGCAGGGTCGGGGATGGCTACACCTTC
CDR3aa: CASSRVGDGYTF
len: 12
d_gene: .
v_gene: TRBV21-1
abundance: once
j_gene: TRBJ1-2

CDR3nt: TGTGCCAGCAGCTTATTATCGGGGGAGGGGACGTATGGCTACACCTTC
CDR3aa: CASSLLSGEGTYGYTF
len: 16
d_gene: .
v_gene: TRBV7-9
abundance: .
j_gene: TRBJ1-2

CDR3nt: TGTGCCAGTAGTCTAACACGGGGAGCTGAAGCTTTCTTT
CDR3aa: CASSLTRGAEAFF
len: 13
d_gene: .
v_gene: TRBV19
abundance: .
j_gene: TRBJ1-1

CDR3nt: TGTGCCAGCAGCAAAAGAGGAACAGACTATGGCTACACCTTC
CDR3aa: CASSKRGTDYGYTF
len: 14
d_gene: .
v_gene: TRBV21-1
abundance: .
j_gene: TRBJ1-2

CDR3nt: TGCGCCAGCAACATGACCTTCTTGAACACTGAAGCTTTCTTT
CDR3aa: CASNMTFLNTEAFF
len: 14
d_gene: .
v_gene: TRBV5-1
abundance: few
j_gene: TRBJ1-1

CDR3nt: TGTGCCAGCAGCTTAGAGGGGCTAGGCGATACGCAGTATTTT
CDR3aa: CASSLEGLGDTQYF
len: 14
d_gene: .
v_gene: TRBV7-9
abundance: .
j_gene: TRBJ2-3

CDR3nt: TGTGCCAGCAGTTTCAGGGGTCTTTATGGCTACACCTTC
CDR3aa: CASSFRGLYGYTF
len: 13
d_gene: .
v_gene: TRBV14
abundance: few
j_gene: TRBJ1-2

CDR3nt: TGTGCCAGCAGCTTATCGGGCAGGCAGAACGAGCAGTACTTC
CDR3aa: CASSLSGRQNEQYF
len: 14
d_gene: .
v_gene: TRBV7-2
abundance: .
j_gene: TRBJ2-7

CDR3nt: TGTGCTAGTGGTTCCGGGACTAGCGGGGGGGCCGGGGCAGATACGCAGTATTTT
CDR3aa: CASGSGTSGGAGADTQYF
len: 18
d_gene: TRBD2
v_gene: TRBV12-5
abundance: .
j_gene: TRBJ2-3

CDR3nt: TGTGCCAGCAGGGGTCGGGGGTCGGGAGGCTACACCTTC
CDR3aa: CASRGRGSGGYTF
len: 13
d_gene: .
v_gene: TRBV6-6
abundance: .
j_gene: TRBJ1-2

CDR3nt: TGTGCCAGCAGCCGTAAATGGACGGTTGAAAAACTGTTTTTT
CDR3aa: CASSRKWTVEKLFF
len: 14
d_gene: .
v_gene: TRBV6-5
abundance: few
j_gene: TRBJ1-4

CDR3nt: TGCAGCGTTGAAGGGAACACAGATACGCAGTATTTT
CDR3aa: CSVEGNTDTQYF
len: 12
d_gene: .
v_gene: TRBV29-1
abundance: .
j_gene: TRBJ2-3

CDR3nt: TGTGCCAGCTCACCACCGGGGACAGGGTCCTACGAGCAGTACTTC
CDR3aa: CASSPPGTGSYEQYF
len: 15
d_gene: TRBD1
v_gene: TRBV18
abundance: .
j_gene: TRBJ2-7

CDR3nt: TGTGCCAGCAGCGGGCGGACTAGCGCTTACAATGAGCAGTTCTTC
CDR3aa: CASSGRTSAYNEQFF
len: 15
d_gene: TRBD2
v_gene: TRBV9
abundance: once
j_gene: TRBJ2-1

CDR3nt: TGTGCCAGCAGTGAGTGGGGACAGGGCGCTGAAGCTTTCTTT
CDR3aa: CASSEWGQGAEAFF
len: 14
d_gene: TRBD1
v_gene: TRBV6-1
abundance: .
j_gene: TRBJ1-1

CDR3nt: TGTGCCAGCTCACTGGGACTGCAAGAGACCCAGTACTTC
CDR3aa: CASSLGLQETQYF
len: 13
d_gene: .
v_gene: TRBV18
abundance: .
j_gene: TRBJ2-5

CDR3nt: TGTGCCAGCAGCAAAAGTCGGGGGGGCGAGGAGACCCAGTACTTC
CDR3aa: CASSKSRGGEETQYF
len: 15
d_gene: .
v_gene: TRBV21-1
abundance: .
j_gene: TRBJ2-5

CDR3nt: TGTGCCAGCAGCTTTGGACAGGGGCGCGAGCAGTACTTC
CDR3aa: CASSFGQGREQYF
len: 13
d_gene: TRBD1
v_gene: TRBV11-2
abundance: .
j_gene: TRBJ2-7

CDR3nt: TGTGCCAGCAGCAAAGCAGTGGCGGGGGACACAGATACGCAGTATTTT
CDR3aa: CASSKAVAGDTDTQYF
len: 16
d_gene: .
v_gene: TRBV21-1
abundance: .
j_gene: TRBJ2-3

CDR3nt: TGTGCCAGCAGCTTAGACGGGAGCGGTGACGATACGCAGTATTTT
CDR3aa: CASSLDGSGDDTQYF
len: 15
d_gene: .
v_gene: TRBV11-3
abundance: .
j_gene: TRBJ2-3

CDR3nt: TGTGCCAGCTCAGATAGCGGGAGCTACACAGATACGCAGTATTTT
CDR3aa: CASSDSGSYTDTQYF
len: 15
d_gene: TRBD2
v_gene: TRBV28
abundance: .
j_gene: TRBJ2-3

CDR3nt: TGTGCCAGCAGTACACAGGGGGCCACTGAAGCTTTCTTT
CDR3aa: CASSTQGATEAFF
len: 13
d_gene: TRBD1
v_gene: TRBV25-1
abundance: .
j_gene: TRBJ1-1

CDR3nt: TGTGCCAGCAGCCCGCCGGGACTACGTGACGGGGAGCTGTTTTTT
CDR3aa: CASSPPGLRDGELFF
len: 15
d_gene: TRBD2
v_gene: TRBV5-4
abundance: .
j_gene: TRBJ2-2

CDR3nt: TGTGCCATCCCGAAGAGGGGCGGGATGAGCACAGATACGCAGTATTTT
CDR3aa: CAIPKRGGMSTDTQYF
len: 16
d_gene: .
v_gene: TRBV2
abundance: .
j_gene: TRBJ2-3

CDR3nt: TGTGCCTGGAGGGGCGGGATTAACACCGGGGAGCTGTTTTTT
CDR3aa: CAWRGGINTGELFF
len: 14
d_gene: .
v_gene: TRBV30
abundance: .
j_gene: TRBJ2-2

CDR3nt: TGTGCCAGCGGGGGGGGGAATGGCTACACCTTC
CDR3aa: CASGGGNGYTF
len: 11
d_gene: .
v_gene: TRBV9
abundance: .
j_gene: TRBJ1-2

CDR3nt: TGTGCCAGCTCACCACTTCGGTGGGAGAAGGGCAATCAGCCCCAGCATTTT
CDR3aa: CASSPLRWEKGNQPQHF
len: 17
d_gene: .
v_gene: TRBV18
abundance: .
j_gene: TRBJ1-5

CDR3nt: TGTGCCAGCTCATCGGGTCACTTTATGAACACTGAAGCTTTCTTT
CDR3aa: CASSSGHFMNTEAFF
len: 15
d_gene: .
v_gene: TRBV18
abundance: few
j_gene: TRBJ1-1

CDR3nt: TGTGCCTGGTGGAGGAGAAGGACTGAAGCTTTCTTT
CDR3aa: CAWWRRRTEAFF
len: 12
d_gene: .
v_gene: TRBV30
abundance: medium-sized
j_gene: TRBJ1-1

CDR3nt: TGTGCCAGCAGTCCAAGCGGGAGTGGGGAGACCCAGTACTTC
CDR3aa: CASSPSGSGETQYF
len: 14
d_gene: TRBD2
v_gene: TRBV2
abundance: .
j_gene: TRBJ2-5

CDR3nt: TGTGCCACTGCGGACGTCAGCAATCAGCCCCAGCATTTT
CDR3aa: CATADVSNQPQHF
len: 13
d_gene: .
v_gene: TRBV19
abundance: .
j_gene: TRBJ1-5

CDR3nt: TGTGCCAGCAGAAAAATGCGGCAGGGCAATCAGCCCCAGCATTTT
CDR3aa: CASRKMRQGNQPQHF
len: 15
d_gene: .
v_gene: TRBV21-1
abundance: .
j_gene: TRBJ1-5

CDR3nt: TGTGCCTGGAGTGTACTGGCCGCCAATGAGCAGTTCTTC
CDR3aa: CAWSVLAANEQFF
len: 13
d_gene: .
v_gene: TRBV30
abundance: .
j_gene: TRBJ2-1

CDR3nt: TGCAGCGTTGAAGGAAGGACAGGGAACTATGGCTACACCTTC
CDR3aa: CSVEGRTGNYGYTF
len: 14
d_gene: TRBD1
v_gene: TRBV29-1
abundance: .
j_gene: TRBJ1-2

CDR3nt: TGTGCCAGCAGTTGGGACGGAAAGAGGAACACTGAAGCTTTCTTT
CDR3aa: CASSWDGKRNTEAFF
len: 15
d_gene: .
v_gene: TRBV27
abundance: .
j_gene: TRBJ1-1

CDR3nt: TGCGCCAGCAGCACGGGGCAAGAGACCCAGTACTTC
CDR3aa: CASSTGQETQYF
len: 12
d_gene: .
v_gene: TRBV5-1
abundance: .
j_gene: TRBJ2-5